Presented here are 27 T cell receptor beta chains from one specimen sequenced in a study of blood T cell repertoires in COVID-19. TCRdb's table, derived via immunoSEQ multiplex PCR, lists solely in-frame clones and lacks some. The table includes 300,000 to 400,000 clones, roughly nine tenths detected once. Input material: PBMCs or T cells enriched from blood (not recorded which). The receptors originated from a man aged 55 to 70 who had recovered from COVID-19.

This clone was observed a handful of times. The chain joins TRBV12-3 or TRBV12-4 to TRBJ1-2, with 8 positions matching TRBD1. Germline trimming cut 10 bases from V and 6 bases from J; bases unmatched to any gene: 10. The CDR3 sequence is 13 residues long. The CDR3 reads CATLLQGANGYTF. In DNA form, the CDR3 reads TGTGCCACCCTACTCCAGGGGGCTAATGGCTACACCTTC.

V usage is TRBV10-3 and J usage is TRBJ1-6, with 9 bases aligning to TRBD1. Germline V CDR1 and CDR2: ENHRY, SYGVKD. The ends lost 2 bases at V and 8 bases at J; junction bases unmatched: 10. This CDR3 comprises 17 residues. This chain's CDR3 is CAISEGQGIPMDSPLHF. CDR3 coding DNA: TGTGCCATCAGTGAGGGACAGGGGATTCCGATGGATTCACCCCTCCACTTT.

To note about this clone: The same CDR3 is also encoded by other DNA sequences in this sample. The rearrangement links TRBV19 to TRBJ1-5, with D tentatively TRBD1 (5 bases). This CDR3 has 14 amino acids. Deletions cut 6 bases from V and 0 bases from J, with 9 bases between. Germline values: CDR1 LNHDA, CDR2 SQIVND (reference sequence). Here the CDR3 reads CASSLRDSNQPQHF. For the CDR3, the DNA is TGTGCCAGTAGCCTCAGGGATAGCAATCAGCCCCAGCATTTT.

This chain joins TRBV9 and TRBJ1-2, with a possible D match to TRBD1 (6 bases). Germline CDR1 is SGDLS and CDR2 is YYNGEE. CDR3 size: 13 residues. Trimming shortened V by 0 bases and J by 8 bases, and 11 bases separated the two germline ends. This CDR3 is CASSVGDIDGYTF. CDR3 nucleotide sequence: TGTGCCAGCAGCGTAGGGGACATCGACGGCTACACCTTC.

The chain couples TRBV2 to TRBJ2-7; the D gene is possibly TRBD1 (6 bases). Trimming left V 4 bases short and J 4 bases short, with 14 bases between. Germline V gene sequence: CDR1 SNHLY, CDR2 FYNNEI. CDR3 length: 14 amino acids. The CDR3 sequence is CASSVGTIVYEQYF. The CDR3, as DNA: TGTGCCAGCAGTGTGGGGACAATAGTTTACGAGCAGTACTTC.

The V call is TRBV28, the J call TRBJ1-2, with TRBD1 matching over 7 bases. V lost 4 bases, J lost 3 bases, and 5 bases stayed unmatched. Germline values: CDR1 MDHEN, CDR2 SYDVKM. The CDR3 covers 14 residues. CDR3 loop: CASSSGGSDYGYTF. The CDR3 nucleotides are TGTGCCAGCAGTTCAGGGGGGAGCGACTATGGCTACACCTTC.

This chain links TRBV9 with TRBJ2-3, with TRBD2 matching over 9 bases. The germline CDR1 and CDR2 sequences are SGDLS and YYNGEE. J was trimmed by 0 bases and V by 0 bases; bases with no gene match: 2. CDR3 size: 16 residues. CDR3 amino acids: CASSVGLAASTDTQYF. The CDR3 coding sequence is TGTGCCAGCAGCGTAGGACTAGCGGCTAGCACAGATACGCAGTATTTT.

The chain is built from TRBV6-5 and TRBJ2-3; 10 nucleotides align to TRBD2. The CDR3 is 15 amino acids. Germline CDR1 is MNHEY and CDR2 is SVGAGI. J lost 5 bases, V lost 4 bases, and 6 bases had no gene match. CDR3 nucleotides: TGTGCCAGCAGTTTATTAGCGGGAGGACAAGATACGCAGTATTTT. It encodes CASSLLAGGQDTQYF.

V usage is TRBV18 and J usage is TRBJ1-2; the D gene is possibly TRBD1 (5 bases). Germline CDR1 KGHSH, CDR2 LQKENI. The V end lost 2 bases, the J end lost 2 bases, and 12 bases lay between the germline ends. CDR3 length equals 15 residues. CDR3 sequence (DNA): TGTGCCAGCTCACCAGGGGCTGGGCCCAACTATGGCTACACCTTC. Amino acid sequence: CASSPGAGPNYGYTF.

J is TRBJ1-1 and V is TRBV7-3; 7 nucleotides line up with TRBD1. With 5 bases clipped from V and 8 bases from J, the junction kept 8 bases outside the gene matches. This CDR3 region has 13 residues. Germline CDR1 SGHTA, CDR2 FQGTGA. The CDR3 sequence is CASSQIKTGEAFF. The CDR3 DNA sequence: TGTGCCAGCAGCCAAATAAAGACAGGGGAAGCTTTCTTT.

This rearrangement joins TRBV5-4 to TRBJ2-2, with TRBD1 matching 7 bases. The length of the CDR3 is 15 residues. Trimming at V came to 0 bases and at J to 8 bases, leaving 7 bases not matched to a gene. The germline CDR1 and CDR2 sequences are SGHNT and YYREEE (reference sequence). The DNA of the CDR3 is TGTGCCAGCAGCTTGGCGGGACAGCCCAAAGGGGAGCTGTTTTTT. This translates into CASSLAGQPKGELFF.

The rearrangement joins TRBV11-2 to TRBJ1-1, with 10 bases identical to TRBD1. The length of the CDR3 is 16 residues. From germline, CDR1 is SGHAT and CDR2 FQNNGV. Trimming took 6 bases from V and 6 from J; bases not matched to a gene: 13. CDR3 residues: CASSRKGQGSSSEAFF. The CDR3 nucleotides are TGTGCCAGCAGTCGTAAGGGACAGGGGTCGAGCTCTGAAGCTTTCTTT.

V is TRBV14 and J is TRBJ2-1; no clear D gene. From germline, CDR1 is SGHDN and CDR2 FVKESK. The CDR3 loop spans 13 amino acids. V lost 0 bases and J lost 7, with 7 bases in between. This CDR3 reads CASSQDRRNEQFF. In DNA form, the CDR3 reads TGTGCCAGCAGCCAAGATAGGCGGAATGAGCAGTTCTTC. Full variable domain (rest looked up from reference TRBV14 and TRBJ2-1): EAGVTQFPSHSVIEKGQTVTLRCDPISGHDNLYWYRRVMGKEIKFLLHFVKESKQDESGMPNNRFLAERTGGTYSTLKVQPAELEDSGVYFCASSQDRRNEQFFGPGTRLTVL.

This chain joins TRBV30 and TRBJ1-5; D remains ambiguous. Germline V gives CDR1 GTSNPN, CDR2 SVGIG (reference sequence). The CDR3 consists of 16 residues. Deletions cut 2 bases from V and 2 bases from J, with 16 bases between. This chain's CDR3 is CAWSSGRVVRNQPQHF. The CDR3 nucleotides are TGTGCCTGGAGTAGTGGGCGGGTGGTTCGCAATCAGCCCCAGCATTTT.

The chain employs TRBV5-1 and TRBJ1-2; D is unclear. Trimming took off 6 bases at V and 7 bases at J, with 19 bases between the two ends. Germline V gives CDR1 SGHRS, CDR2 YFSETQ. The CDR3 covers 14 residues. The DNA for the CDR3 is TGCGCCAGCACCGGGGAGGACTACGCCTTTGGCTACACCTTC. Amino acids: CASTGEDYAFGYTF.

The rearrangement links TRBV5-6 to TRBJ1-2; the D gene is possibly TRBD1 (5 bases). V was trimmed by 0 bases and J by 2 bases, leaving 8 bases between them. The germline CDR1 and CDR2 sequences are SGHDT and YYEEEE. This CDR3 contains 14 residues. DNA of the CDR3: TGTGCCAGCAGCTTGGTAGACAGAAACTATGGCTACACCTTC. This codes for CASSLVDRNYGYTF.

The V and J genes are TRBV11-3 and TRBJ2-1; no clear D gene. Trimming stripped 5 bases from V and 0 bases from J, with 11 bases between. The CDR3 extends over 15 amino acids. The germline V gene has CDR1 SGHNT and CDR2 YENEEA. The CDR3 loop is CASSRTLSSYNEQFF. The CDR3 region has the DNA TGTGCCAGCAGCCGCACATTAAGCTCCTACAATGAGCAGTTCTTC.

The chain employs TRBV9 and TRBJ2-1; D gene uncertain. The CDR3 spans 13 residues. Germline assignment: CDR1 SGDLS and CDR2 YYNGEE. The ends were cut back, 1 base at V and 6 bases at J, with 8 bases in the middle. The CDR3 DNA reads as TGTGCCAGCAGCGTAAACAACCTCAATGAGCAGTTCTTC. It encodes CASSVNNLNEQFF. The full variable domain, with the rest looked up from reference TRBV9 and TRBJ2-1, is DSGVTQTPKHLITATGQRVTLRCSPRSGDLSVYWYQQSLDQGLQFLIQYYNGEERAKGNILERFSAQQFPDLHSELNLSSLELGDSALYFCASSVNNLNEQFFGPGTRLTVL.

The chain carries TRBV29-1 and TRBJ1-4; a weak D match, TRBD1 (5 bases). Germline CDR1 reads SQVTM; CDR2 reads ANQGSEA. The CDR3 sequence is 12 residues long. With 7 bases removed from V and 5 bases from J, the gap between germline ends came to 11 bases. Written as DNA, the CDR3 is TGCAGCGCCGTACGGGGGAATGAAAAACTGTTTTTT. Translation gives CSAVRGNEKLFF.

The CDR3 bases are TGTGCCAGCAGCTTTGACAGTCGGACTAATGAAAAACTGTTTTTT. Translating gives CASSFDSRTNEKLFF. The V and J genes are TRBV5-5 and TRBJ1-4; tentative D call: TRBD1 (5 bases). Trimming stripped 2 bases from V and 2 bases from J, with 10 bases between. This CDR3 comprises 15 residues. Germline V lookup: CDR1 SGHKS, CDR2 YYEKEE (reference sequence).

The rearrangement links TRBV15 to TRBJ1-2; TRBD1 matches 8 bases. The CDR3 runs to 13 residues. The J segment lost 8 bases and the V segment lost 3 bases, leaving 5 bases of the junction unmatched. Germline V gene data show CDR1 as LNHNV and CDR2 as YYDKDF (reference sequence). Here the CDR3 reads CATSSDRGWGYTF. The CDR3 DNA follows: TGTGCCACCAGCAGCGACAGGGGTTGGGGCTACACCTTC.

The gene calls are TRBV7-9 and TRBJ1-2, with a weak D call TRBD1 (5 bases). V was cut by 4 bases and J by 8 bases, with 11 bases left in between. CDR3 length: 12 residues. Germline loops: CDR1 SEHNR, CDR2 FQNEAQ (reference sequence). The CDR3 region is CASSSGDWGYTF. In DNA form, the CDR3 reads TGTGCCAGCAGCTCCGGGGACTGGGGCTACACCTTC.

The count of this clone is one. V and J are TRBV5-4 and TRBJ1-6; a possible D gene is TRBD1 (5 bases). The CDR3 is 13 residues long. Germline-derived CDR1 and CDR2 are SGHNT and YYREEE (reference sequence). The V gene lost 5 bases and the J gene lost 8 bases, with 11 bases spanning the gap. CDR3 coding DNA: TGTGCCAGCAGACCCGAAGGGGATTCACCCCTCCACTTT. Residues: CASRPEGDSPLHF.

This CDR3 is CASSGVVTKRGYEQYF. CDR3 DNA: TGTGCCAGCAGTGGGGTTGTCACGAAAAGGGGATACGAGCAGTACTTC. The chain combines TRBV2 with TRBJ2-7, with D perhaps matching TRBD1 (5 bases). Trimming left V 4 bases short and J 4 bases short, with 20 bases between. The CDR3 runs 16 residues. The germline gives CDR1 SNHLY, CDR2 FYNNEI.

The V call is TRBV5-8, the J call TRBJ2-1; 9 bases line up with TRBD2. Germline CDR1 reads SGHTS; CDR2 reads YDEGEE. The CDR3 is 13 amino acids. With 2 bases clipped from V and 12 bases from J, the junction kept 6 bases outside the gene matches. The CDR3 region is CASSFYAGGSQFF. The CDR3 DNA reads TGTGCCAGCAGCTTTTACGCGGGAGGGTCGCAGTTCTTC.

V is TRBV5-6 and J is TRBJ2-2; possibly TRBD2 for D (5 bases). With 5 bases removed from V and 7 bases from J, the gap between germline ends came to 12 bases. The germline CDR1 and CDR2 sequences are SGHDT and YYEEEE. The CDR3 is 13 residues long. The CDR3 nucleotides read TGTGCCAGCAGTACTAGAATTAGCGGGGAGCTGTTTTTT. This codes for CASSTRISGELFF.

The chain carries TRBV30 and TRBJ1-5; D unresolved. The germline V and J ends were trimmed by 2 bases and 0 bases, with 11 bases remaining between them. Germline CDR1 reads GTSNPN; CDR2 reads SVGIG (reference sequence). This CDR3 has 15 residues. The CDR3 nucleotides are TGTGCCTGGAGTCCTGACACTTATAGCAATCAGCCCCAGCATTTT. This codes for CAWSPDTYSNQPQHF.